This passage covers 10 T cell receptor beta chains from one sample sequenced in a study of cytomegalovirus exposure and HLA in healthy donors. In the PCR, 60 Vbeta and 13 Jbeta primers were used. This table comes from immunoSEQ multiplex PCR, and its TCRdb copy is limited to in-frame clones, with some not included. The profile shows more than 150,000 clones, 80% to 90% of them singletons. The specimen was PBMCs. The receptors stem from a man younger than 35 in good health and CMV-seropositive.

The genes are TRBV6-5 and TRBJ1-2; D is undetermined. The V gene's germline CDR1 is MNHEY and CDR2 SVGAGI. Trimming took 3 bases from V and 8 from J, leaving 16 bases between them. The CDR3 has 14 residues. This chain's CDR3 is CASSYQGRLGGYTF. DNA for the CDR3: TGTGCCAGCAGTTATCAAGGGAGGCTGGGAGGCTACACCTTC.

The chain is built from TRBV7-9 and TRBJ1-3; the D gene is possibly TRBD1 (6 bases). The CDR3 loop spans 13 amino acids. The germline V gene encodes CDR1 SEHNR and CDR2 FQNEAQ (reference sequence). Trimming cost V 10 bases and J 4 bases, with 14 bases left between them. This CDR3 reads CATQWQGGNTIYF. The CDR3 bases are TGTGCCACCCAGTGGCAGGGGGGAAACACCATATATTTT.

This clone was detected only once. The chain has TRBV19 and TRBJ1-3; 7 positions agree with TRBD1. The germline V gene has CDR1 LNHDA and CDR2 SQIVND (reference sequence). V lost 0 bases to trimming and J lost 2 bases; unmatched junction nucleotides: 4. This CDR3 region has 16 residues. This chain's CDR3 is CASSIDQTGTGNTIYF. In DNA, the CDR3 is TGTGCCAGTAGTATAGACCAGACAGGGACTGGAAACACCATATATTTT.

The chain's CDR3 is CSVVREQLPDGYTF. CDR3 nucleotides: TGCAGCGTTGTTCGGGAACAACTTCCAGATGGCTACACCTTC. The rearrangement links TRBV29-1 to TRBJ1-2; D unclear. CDR3 length equals 14 residues. V shed 4 bases and J shed 6 bases, with 18 bases lying between them. Looked up from germline, CDR1 is SQVTM and CDR2 is ANQGSEA. The entire variable domain, with the rest obtained from reference TRBV29-1 and TRBJ1-2, is as follows: SAVISQKPSRDICQRGTSLTIQCQVDSQVTMMFWYRQQPGQSLTLIATANQGSEATYESGFVIDKFPISRPNLTFSTLTVSNMSPEDSSIYLCSVVREQLPDGYTFGSGTRLTVV.

The CDR3 DNA follows: TGTGCCAGCAGCTTTCTAGCGGGGTATGCAGATACGCAGTATTTT. As protein: CASSFLAGYADTQYF. This sequence joins TRBV7-9 and TRBJ2-3, with 9 bases that match TRBD2. The germline gives CDR1 SEHNR, CDR2 FQNEAQ (reference sequence). Trimming took 3 bases from V and 4 from J; bases not matched to a gene: 5. The CDR3 runs to 15 residues. Variable domain in full (rest from reference TRBV7-9 and TRBJ2-3): DTGVSQNPRHKITKRGQNVTFRCDPISEHNRLYWYRQTLGQGPEFLTYFQNEAQLEKSRLLSDRFSAERPKGSFSTLEIQRTEQGDSAMYLCASSFLAGYADTQYFGPGTRLTVL.

As concerns this clone: The sample carries other DNA sequences with the same CDR3. CDR3 in amino acids: CASSVGGGNQPQHF. CDR3 DNA: TGTGCCAGCAGCGTAGGGGGAGGCAATCAGCCCCAGCATTTT. The chain recombines TRBV9 with TRBJ1-5; D gene uncertain. Per the germline V gene, CDR1 is SGDLS and CDR2 is YYNGEE. This CDR3 region has 14 residues. V was cut by 0 bases and J by 2 bases, with 6 bases left in between.

This clone was counted between two and nine times. The DNA of the CDR3 is TGTGCCAGCAGCTTGGTTAGCATTGGCTACACCTTC. Its translation: CASSLVSIGYTF. The chain links TRBV5-6 to TRBJ1-2; D not certain. CDR1 and CDR2 from the germline V gene are SGHDT and YYEEEE. The CDR3 loop spans 12 amino acids. V dropped 0 bases and J dropped 7 bases, with 7 bases sitting between them.

The chain combines TRBV6-5 with TRBJ2-7, with D uncertain. Trimming cost V 3 bases and J 2 bases, with 8 bases left between them. CDR1 MNHEY and CDR2 SVGAGI come from the germline V gene. The CDR3 sequence is 13 residues long. CDR3 sequence reads: CASSYRETYEQYF. The CDR3 nucleotides are TGTGCCAGCAGTTATAGAGAAACCTACGAGCAGTACTTC.

This sequence joins TRBV5-1 and TRBJ2-7; the match to TRBD2 covers 9 bases. In germline, CDR1 is SGHRS, CDR2 YFSETQ. The V and J ends lost 4 bases and 3 bases, in that order; junction bases with no gene match: 8. This CDR3 is 15 amino acids long. The CDR3 spells CASSPLASGVYEQYF. The DNA for the CDR3 is TGCGCCAGCAGCCCCCTGGCTAGCGGGGTCTACGAGCAGTACTTC.

The chain couples TRBV27 to TRBJ1-2, with D tentatively TRBD1 (5 bases). The CDR3 is made up of 14 amino acids. Germline values: CDR1 MNHEY, CDR2 SMNVEV (reference sequence). Trimming left V 6 bases short and J 4 bases short, with 15 bases between. The chain's CDR3 is CASRGSGGFYGYTF. CDR3 coding DNA: TGTGCCAGCAGAGGCTCGGGGGGATTCTATGGCTACACCTTC.